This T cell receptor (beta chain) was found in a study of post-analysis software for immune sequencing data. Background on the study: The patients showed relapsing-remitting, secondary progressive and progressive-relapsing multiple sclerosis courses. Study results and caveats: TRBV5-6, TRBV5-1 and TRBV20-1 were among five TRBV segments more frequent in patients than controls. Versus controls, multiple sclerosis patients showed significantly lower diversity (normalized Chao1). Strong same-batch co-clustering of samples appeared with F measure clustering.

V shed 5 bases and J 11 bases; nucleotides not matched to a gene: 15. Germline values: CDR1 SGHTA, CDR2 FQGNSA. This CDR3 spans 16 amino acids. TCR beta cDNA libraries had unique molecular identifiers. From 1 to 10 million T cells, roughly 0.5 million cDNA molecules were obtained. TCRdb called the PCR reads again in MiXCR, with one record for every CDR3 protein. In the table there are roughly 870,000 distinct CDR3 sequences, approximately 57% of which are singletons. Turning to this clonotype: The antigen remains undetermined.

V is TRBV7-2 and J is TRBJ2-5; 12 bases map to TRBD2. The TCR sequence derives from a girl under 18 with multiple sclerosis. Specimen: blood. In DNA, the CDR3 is TGTGCCAGCAGCGGCACGTGGACTAGCGGGAACAATGAGCAGTACTTC. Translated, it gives CASSGTWTSGNNEQYF.